These 7 T cell receptor beta chains share one sample of origin, sequenced in a study of blood T cell repertoires in COVID-19. Produced via immunoSEQ multiplex PCR; TCRdb's table is partial and in-frame only. Here the sample spans 150,000 or so clones, around 81% being singletons. The specimen sequenced was peripheral blood. These receptors were taken from a man in his 60s with active or convalescent COVID-19.

The chain uses TRBV4-1 and TRBJ2-1; D perhaps matches TRBD1 (5 bases). Germline V lookup: CDR1 MGHRA, CDR2 YSYEKL. V was pared by 4 bases and J by 8 bases, with 18 bases between. The CDR3 consists of 15 residues. For the CDR3, the DNA is TGCGCCAGCAGCCGTCCCGGGTCAGGGATGGATGAGCAGTTCTTC. This gives the protein CASSRPGSGMDEQFF.

This clone was picked up one time. The gene calls are TRBV6-1 and TRBJ1-1; no reliable D call. Trimming cost V 4 bases and J 0 bases, with 21 bases left between them. The germline V gene encodes CDR1 MNHNS and CDR2 SASEGT. This CDR3 has 18 amino acids. CDR3 loop: CASSASRVFNLMNTEAFF. In nucleotides, the CDR3 is TGTGCCAGCAGTGCCTCACGGGTCTTTAACTTAATGAACACTGAAGCTTTCTTT.

In its sample, this clone was seen a few times. The chain recombines TRBV5-1 with TRBJ2-7; 13 bases line up with TRBD2. V gave up 1 base and J gave up 4 bases; unmatched junction bases: 5. The CDR3 totals 16 residues. Looked up from germline, CDR1 is SGHRS and CDR2 is YFSETQ. The CDR3, as DNA: TGCGCCAGCAGCTTGAGGACTAGCGGGAGTAGGTACGAGCAGTACTTC. Its translation is CASSLRTSGSRYEQYF.

Remarks on this clone: One end of the junction fails to match germline, which may point to a read error. The chain joins TRBV6-1 to TRBJ1-5; 7 bases agree with TRBD1. Germline loops: CDR1 MNHNS, CDR2 SASEGT. The CDR3 length is 14 residues. In DNA form, the CDR3 reads TGTGCCAGCAGTGAGGGACAGAGCAACCAGCCCCAGCATTTT. Translated, it gives CASSEGQSNQPQHF.

This chain links TRBV18 with TRBJ1-1; D remains ambiguous. The CDR3 spans 16 residues. Trimming removed 2 bases from V and 1 base from J, with 14 bases in between. Germline CDR1 reads KGHSH; CDR2 reads LQKENI. The CDR3 bases are TGTGCCAGCTCACCAAGGATGTCAGACACGAACACTGAAGCTTTCTTT. Protein product: CASSPRMSDTNTEAFF.

The V call is TRBV6-1, the J call TRBJ2-6; tentatively, D is TRBD2 (6 bases). Trimming pared 0 bases from V and 0 bases from J, leaving 18 bases between. The CDR3 has 20 amino acids. Germline V gives CDR1 MNHNS, CDR2 SASEGT. The CDR3 loop reads CASSEASGRSSASGANVLTF. CDR3 in DNA: TGTGCCAGCAGTGAAGCATCAGGGAGGTCATCCGCCTCTGGGGCCAACGTCCTGACTTTC.

This chain links TRBV19 with TRBJ1-1; D remains unclear. Trimming cost V 1 base and J 1 base, with 7 bases left between them. The length of the CDR3 is 14 residues. Germline values: CDR1 LNHDA, CDR2 SQIVND (reference sequence). In DNA form, the CDR3 reads TGTGCCAGTAGTATAGCGCTGGCGAACACTGAAGCTTTCTTT. This sequence encodes CASSIALANTEAFF.